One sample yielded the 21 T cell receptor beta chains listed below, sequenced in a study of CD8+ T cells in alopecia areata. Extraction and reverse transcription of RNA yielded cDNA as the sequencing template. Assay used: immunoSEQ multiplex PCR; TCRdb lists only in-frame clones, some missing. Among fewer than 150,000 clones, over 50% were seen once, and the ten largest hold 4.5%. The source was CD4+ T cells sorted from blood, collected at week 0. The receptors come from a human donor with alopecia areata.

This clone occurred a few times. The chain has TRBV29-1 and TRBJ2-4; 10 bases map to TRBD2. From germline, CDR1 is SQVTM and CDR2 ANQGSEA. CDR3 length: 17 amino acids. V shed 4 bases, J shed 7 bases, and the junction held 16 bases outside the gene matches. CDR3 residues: CSVASASGGRRGNIQYF. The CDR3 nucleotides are TGCAGCGTTGCGAGTGCTAGCGGGGGAAGGAGGGGGAACATTCAGTACTTC.

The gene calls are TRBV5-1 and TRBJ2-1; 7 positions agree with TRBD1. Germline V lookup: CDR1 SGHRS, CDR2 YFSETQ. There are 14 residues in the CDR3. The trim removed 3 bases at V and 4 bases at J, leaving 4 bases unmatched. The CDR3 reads CASSSGQRYNEQFF. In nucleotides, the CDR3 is TGCGCCAGCAGCTCGGGACAGCGATACAATGAGCAGTTCTTC.

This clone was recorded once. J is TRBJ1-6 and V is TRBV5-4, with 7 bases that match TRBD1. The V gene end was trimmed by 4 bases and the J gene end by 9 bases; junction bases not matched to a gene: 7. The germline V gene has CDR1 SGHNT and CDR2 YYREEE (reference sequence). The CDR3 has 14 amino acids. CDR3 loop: CASSPDRRRSPLHF. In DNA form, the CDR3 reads TGTGCCAGCAGCCCGGACAGGCGACGTTCACCCCTCCACTTT.

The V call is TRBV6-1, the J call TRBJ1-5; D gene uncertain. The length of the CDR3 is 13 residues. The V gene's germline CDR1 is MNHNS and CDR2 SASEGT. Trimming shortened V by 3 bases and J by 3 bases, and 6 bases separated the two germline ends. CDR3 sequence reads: CASSERDNQPQHF. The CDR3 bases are TGTGCCAGCAGTGAGAGGGACAATCAGCCCCAGCATTTT.

The CDR3 nucleotides read TGTGCCAGCAGCGTCCTTGGAGAGACCCAGTACTTC. Amino acids: CASSVLGETQYF. The rearrangement links TRBV9 to TRBJ2-5; D call uncertain. V gave up 2 bases and J gave up 4 bases, with 6 bases separating them. Per the germline V gene, CDR1 is SGDLS and CDR2 is YYNGEE. CDR3 length equals 12 residues.

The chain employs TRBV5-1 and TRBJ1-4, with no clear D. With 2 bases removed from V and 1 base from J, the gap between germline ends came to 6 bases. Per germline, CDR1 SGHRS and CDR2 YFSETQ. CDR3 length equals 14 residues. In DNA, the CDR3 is TGCGCCAGCAGCTTCGGGGAAACTAATGAAAAACTGTTTTTT. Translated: CASSFGETNEKLFF.

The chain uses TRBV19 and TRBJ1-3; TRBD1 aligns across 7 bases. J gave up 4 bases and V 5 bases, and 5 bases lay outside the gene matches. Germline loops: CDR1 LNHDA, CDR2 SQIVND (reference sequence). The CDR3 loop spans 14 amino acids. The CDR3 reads CASSLPGGGNTIYF. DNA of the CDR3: TGTGCCAGTAGTTTGCCAGGGGGAGGAAACACCATATATTTT.

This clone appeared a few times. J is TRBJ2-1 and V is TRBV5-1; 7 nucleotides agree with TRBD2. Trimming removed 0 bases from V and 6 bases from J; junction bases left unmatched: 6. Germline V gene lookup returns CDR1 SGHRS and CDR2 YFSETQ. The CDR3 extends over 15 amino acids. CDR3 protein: CASSLGGTNANEQFF. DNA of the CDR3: TGCGCCAGCAGCTTGGGAGGGACTAATGCCAATGAGCAGTTCTTC.

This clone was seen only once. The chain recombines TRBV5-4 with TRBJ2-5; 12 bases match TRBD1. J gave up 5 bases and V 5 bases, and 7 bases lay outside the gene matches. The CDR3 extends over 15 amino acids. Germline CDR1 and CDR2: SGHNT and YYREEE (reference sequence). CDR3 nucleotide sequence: TGTGCCAGCAGGCACCGGGACAGGGGGCTTGAGACCCAGTACTTC. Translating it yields CASRHRDRGLETQYF. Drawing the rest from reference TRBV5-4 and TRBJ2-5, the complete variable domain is ETGVTQSPTHLIKTRGQQVTLRCSSQSGHNTVSWYQQALGQGPQFIFQYYREEENGRGNFPPRFSGLQFPNYSSELNVNALELDDSALYLCASRHRDRGLETQYFGPGTRLLVL.

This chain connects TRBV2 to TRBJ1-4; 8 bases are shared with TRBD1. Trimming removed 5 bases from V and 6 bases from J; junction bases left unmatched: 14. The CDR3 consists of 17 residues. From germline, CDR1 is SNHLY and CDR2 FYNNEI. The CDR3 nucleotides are TGTGCCAGCAGTAAAATCGGACAGGGTAGAGGCGATGAAAAACTGTTTTTT. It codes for CASSKIGQGRGDEKLFF.

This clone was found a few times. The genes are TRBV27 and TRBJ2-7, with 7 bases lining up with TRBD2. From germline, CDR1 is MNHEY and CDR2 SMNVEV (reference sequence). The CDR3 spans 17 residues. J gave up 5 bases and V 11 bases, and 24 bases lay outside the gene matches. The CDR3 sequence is CASRRKGGPTLGDEQYF. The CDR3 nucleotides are TGTGCCTCCCGAAGAAAGGGAGGGCCAACCCTGGGGGACGAGCAGTACTTC.

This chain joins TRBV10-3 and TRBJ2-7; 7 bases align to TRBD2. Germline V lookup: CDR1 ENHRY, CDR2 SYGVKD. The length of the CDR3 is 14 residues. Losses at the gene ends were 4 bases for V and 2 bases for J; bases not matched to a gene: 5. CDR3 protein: CAISVGRGTYEQYF. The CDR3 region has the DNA TGTGCCATCAGTGTGGGGCGGGGGACCTACGAGCAGTACTTC.

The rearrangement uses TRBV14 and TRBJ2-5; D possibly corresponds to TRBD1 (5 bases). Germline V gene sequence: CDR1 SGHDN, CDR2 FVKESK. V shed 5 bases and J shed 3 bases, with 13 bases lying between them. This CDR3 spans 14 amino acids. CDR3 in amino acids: CASSGQKKKETQYF. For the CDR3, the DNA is TGTGCCAGCAGCGGACAAAAGAAGAAAGAGACCCAGTACTTC.

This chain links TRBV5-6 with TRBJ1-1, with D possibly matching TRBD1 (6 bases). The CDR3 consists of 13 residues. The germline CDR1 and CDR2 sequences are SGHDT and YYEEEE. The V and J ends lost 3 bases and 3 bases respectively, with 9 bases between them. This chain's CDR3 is CASSSGGYTEAFF. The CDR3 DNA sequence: TGTGCCAGCAGCTCTGGGGGCTACACTGAAGCTTTCTTT.

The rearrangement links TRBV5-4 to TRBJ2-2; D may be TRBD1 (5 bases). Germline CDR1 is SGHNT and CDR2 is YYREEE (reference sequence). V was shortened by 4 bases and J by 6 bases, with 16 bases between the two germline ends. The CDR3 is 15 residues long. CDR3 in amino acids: CASSQTSRVSGELFF. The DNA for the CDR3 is TGTGCCAGCAGCCAAACAAGCAGGGTTTCCGGGGAGCTGTTTTTT.

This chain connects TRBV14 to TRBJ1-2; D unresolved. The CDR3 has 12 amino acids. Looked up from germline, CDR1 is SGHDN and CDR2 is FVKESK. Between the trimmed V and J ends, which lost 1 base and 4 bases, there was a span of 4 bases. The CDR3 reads CASSQAGYGYTF. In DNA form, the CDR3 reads TGTGCCAGCAGCCAAGCCGGCTATGGCTACACCTTC.

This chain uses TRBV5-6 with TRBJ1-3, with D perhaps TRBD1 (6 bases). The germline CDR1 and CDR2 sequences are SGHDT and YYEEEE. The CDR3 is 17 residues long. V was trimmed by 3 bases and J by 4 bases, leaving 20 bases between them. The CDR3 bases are TGTGCCAGCAGCTCCCTCGGGGGCCGGGGTGTCGGAAACACCATATATTTT. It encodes CASSSLGGRGVGNTIYF. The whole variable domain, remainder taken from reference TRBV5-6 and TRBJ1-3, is DAGVTQSPTHLIKTRGQQVTLRCSPKSGHDTVSWYQQALGQGPQFIFQYYEEEERQRGNFPDRFSGHQFPNYSSELNVNALLLGDSALYLCASSSLGGRGVGNTIYFGEGSWLTVV.

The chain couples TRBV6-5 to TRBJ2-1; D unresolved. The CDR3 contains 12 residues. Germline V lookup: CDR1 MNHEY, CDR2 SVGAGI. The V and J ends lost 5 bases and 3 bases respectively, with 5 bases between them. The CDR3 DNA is TGTGCCAGCAGTGGTAGCTACAATGAGCAGTTCTTC. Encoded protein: CASSGSYNEQFF.

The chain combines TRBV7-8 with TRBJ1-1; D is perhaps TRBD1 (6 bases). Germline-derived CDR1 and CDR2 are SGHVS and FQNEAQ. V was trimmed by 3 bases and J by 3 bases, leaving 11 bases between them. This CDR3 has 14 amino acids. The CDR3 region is CASSFQGQYTEAFF. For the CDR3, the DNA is TGTGCCAGCAGCTTTCAGGGGCAGTACACTGAAGCTTTCTTT.

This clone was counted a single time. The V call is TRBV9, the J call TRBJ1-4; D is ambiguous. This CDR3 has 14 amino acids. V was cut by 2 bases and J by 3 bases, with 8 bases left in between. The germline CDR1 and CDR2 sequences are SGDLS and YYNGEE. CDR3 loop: CASSVTVANEKLFF. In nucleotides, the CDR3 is TGTGCCAGCAGCGTGACGGTGGCTAATGAAAAACTGTTTTTT.

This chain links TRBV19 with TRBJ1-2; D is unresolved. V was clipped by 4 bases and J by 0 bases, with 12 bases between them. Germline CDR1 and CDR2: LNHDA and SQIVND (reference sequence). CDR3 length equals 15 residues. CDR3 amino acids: CASSTSYPPNYGYTF. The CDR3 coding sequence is TGTGCCAGTAGTACCTCTTACCCGCCTAACTATGGCTACACCTTC.